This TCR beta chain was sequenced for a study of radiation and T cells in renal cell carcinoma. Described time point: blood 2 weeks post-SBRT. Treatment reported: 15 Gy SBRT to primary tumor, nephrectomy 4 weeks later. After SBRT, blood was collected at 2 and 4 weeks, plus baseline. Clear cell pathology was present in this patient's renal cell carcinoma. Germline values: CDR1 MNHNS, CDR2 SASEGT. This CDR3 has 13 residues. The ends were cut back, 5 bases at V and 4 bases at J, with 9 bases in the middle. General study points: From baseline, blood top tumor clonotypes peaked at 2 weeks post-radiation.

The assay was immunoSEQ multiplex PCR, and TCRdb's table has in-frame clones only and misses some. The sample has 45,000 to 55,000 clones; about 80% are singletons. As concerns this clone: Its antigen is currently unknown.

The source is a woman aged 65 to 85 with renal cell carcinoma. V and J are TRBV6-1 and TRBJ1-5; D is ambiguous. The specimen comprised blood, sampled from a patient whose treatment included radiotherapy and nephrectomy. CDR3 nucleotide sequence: TGTGCCAGCAGTTCACAGTATAATCAGCCCCAGCATTTT. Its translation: CASSSQYNQPQHF.